This is a list of T cell receptor beta chains from one sample in a study of blood T cell repertoires in COVID-19. Profiling relied on immunoSEQ multiplex PCR, and the TCRdb table lists in-frame clones only, not all of them. The table includes 90,000 to 150,000 clones, more than 85% detected once. Sequenced: peripheral blood. The receptors stem from a human donor with acute or convalescent COVID-19. The donor label of this sample is uncertain. Each CDR3 is given with its conserved first and last residue. The order of the fields is D gene, J gene, clone size, V gene, CDR3 protein, CDR3 DNA. The D gene is left open where the match is weak. Size is stated for part of the rows, as once, few or many counts, or as a class when the clone is expanded.

-	TRBJ2-7	-	TRBV4-3	CASSQSPGEAYEQYF	TGCGCCAGCAGCCAATCCCCGGGGGAAGCCTACGAGCAGTACTTC
-	TRBJ1-1	few	TRBV5-6	CASSLLDSMATEAFF	TGTGCCAGCAGCTTGCTGGACAGTATGGCCACTGAAGCTTTCTTT
TRBD1	TRBJ2-7	-	TRBV5-1	CASSLEGTGAYEQYF	TGCGCCAGCAGCTTGGAGGGGACAGGGGCCTACGAGCAGTACTTC
TRBD1	TRBJ1-1	-	TRBV7-3	CASSPTGGNTEAFF	TGTGCCAGCAGTCCTACAGGGGGCAACACTGAAGCTTTCTTT
-	TRBJ2-1	-	TRBV24-1	CATSSVGSSYNEQFF	TGTGCCACCAGTTCGGTCGGGAGTTCCTACAATGAGCAGTTCTTC
TRBD2	TRBJ2-3	-	TRBV28	CASSTPRLAGDFTDTQYF	TGTGCCAGCAGCACCCCCCGACTAGCGGGAGATTTCACAGATACGCAGTATTTT
-	TRBJ1-1	-	TRBV14	CASSQDYLKIEAFF	TGTGCCAGCAGCCAAGATTATCTAAAGATTGAAGCTTTCTTT
TRBD1	TRBJ1-1	-	TRBV12-5	CASGLGQGRAFF	TGTGCTAGTGGTTTGGGACAGGGGCGCGCTTTCTTT
-	TRBJ2-2	-	TRBV27	CASSFRHPVANTGELFF	TGTGCCAGCAGTTTCCGACACCCCGTTGCGAACACCGGGGAGCTGTTTTTT
-	TRBJ1-4	-	TRBV7-9	CASSFDRRGWEKLFF	TGTGCCAGCAGCTTCGACAGGAGAGGGTGGGAAAAACTGTTTTTT
TRBD1	TRBJ1-1	-	TRBV18	CASSPPLGQGNTEAFF	TGTGCCAGCTCACCACCGCTTGGACAGGGGAACACTGAAGCTTTCTTT
TRBD2	TRBJ2-5	once	TRBV27	CASSLSFAGGRGETQYF	TGTGCCAGCAGTTTGAGCTTTGCGGGAGGCCGGGGAGAGACCCAGTACTTC
-	TRBJ2-5	-	TRBV7-2	CASSLAGPETQYF	TGTGCCAGCAGCTTAGCGGGGCCCGAGACCCAGTACTTC
TRBD1	TRBJ2-2	-	TRBV15	CATSRGQGLNTGELFF	TGTGCCACCAGCAGGGGACAGGGCTTGAACACCGGGGAGCTGTTTTTT
-	TRBJ1-6	-	TRBV5-1	CASSLEGLQLGNSPLHF	TGCGCCAGCAGCTTGGAGGGACTCCAGCTCGGTAATTCACCCCTCCACTTT
-	TRBJ1-2	once	TRBV21-1	CASSKDTDRVVSGYTF	TGTGCCAGCAGCAAAGATACGGACAGGGTGGTCTCTGGCTACACCTTC
TRBD1	TRBJ1-2	few	TRBV30	CAWSRPTGGASPTNYGYTF	TGTGCCTGGAGTAGACCGACAGGGGGCGCTTCTCCCACTAACTATGGCTACACCTTC
TRBD1	TRBJ1-4	-	TRBV27	CASRELGTGSEKLFF	TGTGCCAGCAGGGAACTCGGGACAGGGAGTGAAAAACTGTTTTTT
-	TRBJ1-5	-	TRBV7-3	CASSLSRNRAYGNQPQHF	TGTGCCAGCAGCTTATCGCGGAACAGGGCGTATGGCAATCAGCCCCAGCATTTT
TRBD1	TRBJ1-4	-	TRBV5-1	CASSSQGATNEKLFF	TGCGCCAGCAGCTCACAGGGGGCAACTAATGAAAAACTGTTTTTT
-	TRBJ2-5	-	TRBV7-2	CASSLERSGEQYF	TGTGCCAGCAGCTTAGAGCGAAGTGGTGAACAGTACTTC
-	TRBJ2-7	few	TRBV7-2	CASSFSGYEQYF	TGTGCCAGCAGCTTCTCAGGGTACGAGCAGTACTTC
-	TRBJ1-6	-	TRBV2	CASSELSLHF	TGTGCCAGTTCTGAGTTATCTCTCCACTTT
-	TRBJ1-2	-	TRBV4-1	CASSHGQIGTYGYTF	TGCGCCAGCAGCCACGGACAGATTGGGACCTATGGCTACACCTTC
-	TRBJ2-5	-	TRBV19	CASSPGQNRETQYF	TGTGCCAGTAGCCCGGGACAAAACCGGGAGACCCAGTACTTC
-	TRBJ1-5	-	TRBV9	CASSVLTGTQPQHF	TGTGCCAGCAGCGTGCTGACAGGAACTCAGCCCCAGCATTTT
TRBD1	TRBJ1-5	-	TRBV2	CASSTGTGSHQPQHF	TGTGCCAGCTCCACCGGGACAGGGAGCCATCAGCCCCAGCATTTT
-	TRBJ2-7	-	TRBV9	CASSGIEDYEQYF	TGTGCCAGCAGCGGGATTGAGGACTACGAGCAGTACTTC
TRBD1	TRBJ1-2	-	TRBV28	CASKTGTGWGYGYTF	TGTGCCAGCAAAACCGGGACAGGGTGGGGCTATGGCTACACCTTC
-	TRBJ2-5	-	TRBV19	CASSPRRDPEGETQYF	TGTGCCAGTAGTCCTCGGAGGGACCCAGAAGGAGAGACCCAGTACTTC
TRBD1	TRBJ1-5	-	TRBV7-8	CASSPRDRLSNQPQHF	TGTGCCAGCAGCCCCCGGGACAGGCTTAGCAATCAGCCCCAGCATTTT
TRBD1	TRBJ1-4	-	TRBV15	CATSRDPIDRVNEKLFF	TGTGCCACCAGCAGAGATCCCATTGACAGGGTTAATGAAAAACTGTTTTTT
-	TRBJ1-1	-	TRBV7-9	CASSSIRSDEAFF	TGTGCCAGCAGCTCTATCAGGTCAGATGAAGCTTTCTTT
-	TRBJ1-3	-	TRBV7-9	CASSSIRDASGNTIYF	TGTGCCAGCAGCTCAATCAGGGATGCATCTGGAAACACCATATATTTT
-	TRBJ1-2	-	TRBV6-6	CASSYSWGSYGYTF	TGTGCCAGCAGTTACTCGTGGGGCAGCTATGGCTACACCTTC
TRBD2	TRBJ2-2	once	TRBV2	CASRPGLAGNTGELFF	TGTGCCAGCAGGCCTGGACTAGCGGGGAACACCGGGGAGCTGTTTTTT
TRBD1	TRBJ2-2	-	TRBV4-3	CASSREGAGATNTGELFF	TGCGCCAGCAGCCGAGAGGGGGCAGGGGCAACAAACACCGGGGAGCTGTTTTTT
-	TRBJ2-3	-	TRBV18	CASSPGEDTQYF	TGTGCCAGCTCACCAGGGGAGGACACGCAGTATTTT
-	TRBJ1-2	-	TRBV28	CASSLGGGGSRGYTF	TGTGCCAGCAGTTTAGGGGGGGGAGGGAGTCGTGGCTACACCTTC
-	TRBJ2-5	-	TRBV5-5	CASSLEPLGTQYF	TGTGCCAGCAGCTTGGAACCCCTCGGGACCCAGTACTTC
-	TRBJ1-3	-	TRBV19	CASTSWGRSSQF	TGTGCCAGTACCTCTTGGGGCAGATCGTCGCAGTTT
-	TRBJ1-1	-	TRBV29-1	CSVYDRPEAFF	TGCAGCGTCTACGACAGACCTGAAGCTTTCTTT